One sample yielded the 16 T cell receptor beta chains listed below, sequenced in a study of glioma-infiltrating T cells after dendritic cell vaccination. Clones were read by immunoSEQ multiplex PCR, and TCRdb kept only the in-frame ones, dropping some. The table has approximately 99,000 clones, about 85% seen once. Noted time point: after dendritic cell vaccination, including at tumor progression/relapse. Specimen: blood, collected after dendritic cell vaccination. These receptors came from a human donor with glioblastoma.

This chain joins TRBV5-1 and TRBJ2-1, with 8 nucleotides matching TRBD2. The CDR3 has 16 residues. The ends lost 0 bases at V and 4 bases at J; junction bases unmatched: 6. CDR1 and CDR2 (germline): SGHRS, YFSETQ. CDR3 amino acids: CASSLASGGVYNEQFF. DNA of the CDR3: TGCGCCAGCAGCTTGGCCAGCGGGGGAGTTTACAATGAGCAGTTCTTC.

This chain uses TRBV11-2 with TRBJ2-7; D is ambiguous. The CDR3 covers 14 residues. Germline values: CDR1 SGHAT, CDR2 FQNNGV. V lost 5 bases, J lost 3 bases, and 14 bases lay in between. Here the CDR3 DNA reads TGTGCCAGCAGCCCGGCGGAGCGCCGCTACGAGCAGTACTTC. Protein product: CASSPAERRYEQYF.

The chain recombines TRBV10-3 with TRBJ1-1; a possible D gene is TRBD1 (5 bases). The CDR3 extends over 13 amino acids. Trimming stripped 3 bases from V and 1 base from J, with 6 bases between. CDR1 and CDR2 (germline): ENHRY, SYGVKD. The CDR3 DNA reads as TGTGCCATCAGTGACAGGGCGAACACTGAAGCTTTCTTT. Translation gives CAISDRANTEAFF.

This CDR3 is CASSYSNSGTQYF. CDR3 DNA: TGTGCCAGCAGTTACTCGAATAGTGGTACGCAGTATTTT. The chain joins TRBV6-5 to TRBJ2-3; D ambiguous. The V gene's germline CDR1 is MNHEY and CDR2 SVGAGI. The CDR3 is 13 amino acids. Trimming removed 0 bases at V and 8 bases at J, with 9 bases between.

The table lists this clone with a count of one. This chain connects TRBV19 to TRBJ1-1; no reliable D call. The CDR3 has 13 amino acids. Germline V gene data show CDR1 as LNHDA and CDR2 as SQIVND (reference sequence). With 3 bases removed from V and 4 bases from J, the gap between germline ends came to 9 bases. CDR3 DNA: TGTGCCAGTAGTATTTCGACTAGCACTGAAGCTTTCTTT. Its protein product is CASSISTSTEAFF.

The chain couples TRBV28 to TRBJ1-1; D gene uncertain. The length of the CDR3 is 15 residues. The V and J ends lost 4 bases and 4 bases respectively, with 16 bases between them. The germline gives CDR1 MDHEN, CDR2 SYDVKM. CDR3 in DNA: TGTGCCAGCAGTTCCCGGGCCCCCCGGGGCACTGAAGCTTTCTTT. This encodes CASSSRAPRGTEAFF.

In its sample, this clone was seen a few times. The genes are TRBV28 and TRBJ1-3; TRBD1 matches 7 bases. Per the germline V gene, CDR1 is MDHEN and CDR2 is SYDVKM. V lost 6 bases and J lost 9; bases outside the gene matches: 5. The CDR3 is 12 amino acids. The CDR3 sequence is CASSDRVGTIYF. The DNA of the CDR3 is TGTGCCAGCAGCGACAGGGTCGGCACCATATATTTT.

This clone was counted a few times. The chain employs TRBV19 and TRBJ1-2; 9 positions agree with TRBD1. After removal of 3 bases from V and 8 bases from J, the junction contained 7 bases not matched to a gene. Germline-derived CDR1 and CDR2 are LNHDA and SQIVND (reference sequence). The CDR3 is 14 residues long. The CDR3 protein is CASSITGGEKGYTF. The CDR3, as DNA: TGTGCCAGTAGTATCACAGGGGGCGAAAAAGGCTACACCTTC.

The chain carries TRBV19 and TRBJ1-3; D possibly corresponds to TRBD1 (6 bases). This CDR3 region has 17 residues. With 3 bases removed from V and 0 bases from J, the gap between germline ends came to 15 bases. Germline CDR1 is LNHDA and CDR2 is SQIVND (reference sequence). CDR3 coding DNA: TGTGCCAGTAGTATTGGAGATGGACAGTACTCTGGAAACACCATATATTTT. It specifies CASSIGDGQYSGNTIYF.

The gene calls are TRBV2 and TRBJ2-7; 12 nucleotides line up with TRBD2. CDR3 length equals 15 residues. Germline lookup yields CDR1 SNHLY and CDR2 FYNNEI. Germline trimming cut 6 bases from V and 4 bases from J; bases unmatched to any gene: 7. DNA of the CDR3: TGTGCCAGCAGCTCCGCGGGACTAGCGGGTTACGAGCAGTACTTC. Amino acid sequence: CASSSAGLAGYEQYF.

V gene TRBV7-9 combines with J gene TRBJ2-5, with D maybe TRBD1 (5 bases). Trimming took 2 bases from V and 2 from J, leaving 12 bases between them. Germline V gene data show CDR1 as SEHNR and CDR2 as FQNEAQ (reference sequence). This CDR3 contains 15 residues. In nucleotides, the CDR3 is TGTGCCAGCAGCTTATTGACAGCTAAACAAGAGACCCAGTACTTC. It yields the protein CASSLLTAKQETQYF.

The rearrangement joins TRBV10-3 to TRBJ2-1; TRBD1 agrees at 10 bases. V shed 10 bases, J shed 8 bases, and the junction held 5 bases outside the gene matches. Germline V lookup: CDR1 ENHRY, CDR2 SYGVKD. This CDR3 comprises 12 residues. In DNA, the CDR3 is TGTGCCACCACCGGGACAGGGGATGAGCAGTTCTTC. Translated: CATTGTGDEQFF.

The chain carries TRBV5-1 and TRBJ1-2; 7 bases map to TRBD1. The germline V gene encodes CDR1 SGHRS and CDR2 YFSETQ. The CDR3 has 14 amino acids. Unmatched junction bases numbered 5, after V lost 0 bases and J lost 6 bases. The chain's CDR3 is CASSLGQGGDGYTF. CDR3 nucleotides: TGCGCCAGCAGCTTGGGACAGGGCGGGGATGGCTACACCTTC.

This clone was detected only once. This sequence joins TRBV30 and TRBJ2-3; D gene uncertain. Germline CDR1 reads GTSNPN; CDR2 reads SVGIG (reference sequence). The CDR3 has 12 residues. V shed 0 bases and J shed 4 bases, with 5 bases lying between them. The CDR3, as DNA: TGTGCCTGGAGTGTGGCGGCAGATACGCAGTATTTT. This translates into CAWSVAADTQYF.

This rearrangement joins TRBV5-1 to TRBJ2-7; a weak D match, TRBD1 (6 bases). Per the germline V gene, CDR1 is SGHRS and CDR2 is YFSETQ. V lost 0 bases and J lost 3, with 7 bases in between. The CDR3 contains 13 residues. CDR3 in DNA: TGCGCCAGCAGCTTGGGAGGGGGCTACGAGCAGTACTTC. Translating gives CASSLGGGYEQYF.

The chain has TRBV10-1 and TRBJ2-3; 7 positions match TRBD2. The junction had 7 bases not matched to a gene; V was cut back by 6 bases and J by 1 base. Germline lookup yields CDR1 WNHNN and CDR2 SYGVQD (reference sequence). The CDR3 sequence is 15 residues long. The CDR3 loop reads CASSVVAGGTDTQYF. CDR3 DNA: TGCGCCAGCAGCGTTGTAGCGGGCGGCACAGATACGCAGTATTTT.